This TCR beta chain was retrieved from a study of tumor-infiltrating lymphocytes in primary liver carcinoma. Study-level background: Tumors were staged T1-T3 N0M0 and measured roughly 4 to 10 cm across. Points from the study as a whole: CD4+ and CD8+ repertoires could not be compared in these unsorted bulk samples.

Comment on this clonotype: No antigen is known for it.

They got blood RNA out of unsorted whole blood and also pulled out germline DNA. The CDR3 is 17 amino acids. Germline V gene data show CDR1 as SGHRS and CDR2 as YFSETQ. Losses at the gene ends were 4 bases for V and 7 bases for J; bases not matched to a gene: 12. The input was 400 to 500 ng total RNA; TCR beta cDNA was made from it with a constant-region primer. TCR beta libraries came from three nested multiplex PCR rounds using slightly modified ARM-PCR. TRBV1-TRBV30 forward primers paired with a C-beta reverse primer were used in the first two PCR rounds, which ran roughly 11 cycles each. Each CDR3 protein is one row after TCRdb ran MiXCR on the multiplex PCR reads. The sample yields about 330,000 distinct CDR3 sequences, about two thirds seen once.

The gene calls are TRBV5-1 and TRBJ2-1, with TRBD2 matching over 12 bases. The sequence was obtained from a man aged 40-49 years with primary liver carcinoma and hepatitis B virus infection. Specimen: peripheral blood. The CDR3, as DNA: TGCGCCAGCAGCCTTGGGACTAGCGGGCCCCCGCAGAATGAGCAGTTCTTC. Protein: CASSLGTSGPPQNEQFF.